These 18 T cell receptor beta chains share one sample of origin, sequenced in a study of blood T cell repertoires in COVID-19. Clones were sequenced by immunoSEQ multiplex PCR, and TCRdb holds only the in-frame ones, with some missing. The sample yields 120,000 or so clones, about 86% seen once. Source material: peripheral blood. These receptors originate from a woman aged 50 to 60 with active or convalescent COVID-19.

V is TRBV11-2 and J is TRBJ2-7; the D is unclear. This CDR3 comprises 17 residues. Germline V lookup: CDR1 SGHAT, CDR2 FQNNGV. V lost 5 bases to trimming and J lost 0 bases, with 20 bases between them. The CDR3 loop is CASSQRVSGVSSYEQYF. DNA of the CDR3: TGTGCCAGCAGCCAACGGGTGTCTGGCGTGAGCTCCTACGAGCAGTACTTC.

This clone has more than one count but fewer than ten. The CDR3, as DNA: TGTGCCAGCAGTGGGCAGGCGAACACCGGGGAGCTGTTTTTT. This sequence encodes CASSGQANTGELFF. The V and J genes are TRBV2 and TRBJ2-2; D is undetermined. Germline V lookup: CDR1 SNHLY, CDR2 FYNNEI. V was shortened by 4 bases and J by 0 bases, with 6 bases between the two germline ends. CDR3 length: 14 amino acids.

The chain links TRBV5-4 to TRBJ1-2, with TRBD1 matching over 8 bases. The J segment lost 8 bases and the V segment lost 4 bases, leaving 13 bases of the junction unmatched. The CDR3 consists of 15 residues. Germline V lookup: CDR1 SGHNT, CDR2 YYREEE (reference sequence). Here the CDR3 reads CASSAHRGKLVGYTF. The DNA of the CDR3 is TGTGCCAGCAGCGCCCACAGGGGGAAACTGGTAGGCTACACCTTC.

The chain combines TRBV2 with TRBJ2-3, with 8 nucleotides matching TRBD2. Trimming removed 6 bases from V and 3 bases from J; junction bases left unmatched: 5. From germline, CDR1 is SNHLY and CDR2 FYNNEI. The CDR3 contains 14 residues. The CDR3 DNA is TGTGCCAGCAGCCAACTAGCGGAGACAGATACGCAGTATTTT. Residues: CASSQLAETDTQYF.

The chain has TRBV5-6 and TRBJ1-2, with 7 bases lining up with TRBD1. Germline trimming cut 0 bases from V and 5 bases from J; bases unmatched to any gene: 10. CDR1 and CDR2 (germline): SGHDT, YYEEEE. The CDR3 is made up of 16 amino acids. The CDR3 DNA reads TGTGCCAGCAGCTTGGCAGGGGGGCCAGGTGTATATGGCTACACCTTC. This translates into CASSLAGGPGVYGYTF.

The CDR3 DNA reads TGTGCCAGCAGCAAAGCGCTTGAGGGCGATCCCACCTACGAGCAGTACTTC. Its protein is CASSKALEGDPTYEQYF. The V call is TRBV21-1, the J call TRBJ2-7; the D call TRBD2 from the table was never checked on the DNA. TRBV21-1 is deemed a pseudogene. The length of the CDR3 is 17 residues.

This clone was seen a handful of times. The chain combines TRBV9 with TRBJ1-1, with 7 bases matching TRBD1. V lost 3 bases and J lost 1; bases outside the gene matches: 6. The germline V gene has CDR1 SGDLS and CDR2 YYNGEE. This CDR3 spans 15 amino acids. This CDR3 reads CASSALGQSNTEAFF. CDR3 DNA sequence: TGTGCCAGCAGCGCGCTGGGACAGTCGAACACTGAAGCTTTCTTT.

The CDR3: CASSTRTGFNEQFF. The CDR3, as DNA: TGTGCCAGCAGCACGAGGACAGGTTTCAATGAGCAGTTCTTC. The rearrangement joins TRBV11-2 to TRBJ2-1; 7 bases are shared with TRBD1. The CDR3 is 14 residues long. CDR1 and CDR2 (germline): SGHAT, FQNNGV. Unmatched junction bases numbered 7, after V lost 5 bases and J lost 6 bases. The full variable domain, with the rest looked up from reference TRBV11-2 and TRBJ2-1, is EAGVAQSPRYKIIEKRQSVAFWCNPISGHATLYWYQQILGQGPKLLIQFQNNGVVDDSQLPKDRFSAERLKGVDSTLKIQPAKLEDSAVYLCASSTRTGFNEQFFGPGTRLTVL.

This rearrangement joins TRBV24-1 to TRBJ2-3; 7 nucleotides align to TRBD1. Losses at the gene ends were 3 bases for V and 9 bases for J; bases not matched to a gene: 8. There are 14 residues in the CDR3. Germline CDR1 KGHDR, CDR2 SFDVKD. CDR3 in amino acids: CATSDPGTVGTQYF. The DNA of the CDR3 is TGTGCCACCAGTGATCCCGGGACAGTAGGGACGCAGTATTTT.

This clone occurred once. The rearrangement joins TRBV9 to TRBJ2-3; 8 nucleotides align to TRBD1. Per germline, CDR1 SGDLS and CDR2 YYNGEE. This CDR3 is built from 14 residues. J gave up 6 bases and V 4 bases, and 7 bases lay outside the gene matches. CDR3 residues: CASSPRQGLDTQYF. For the CDR3, the DNA is TGTGCCAGCAGCCCTAGACAGGGGTTGGATACGCAGTATTTT.

This chain connects TRBV6-2 or TRBV6-3 to TRBJ2-7; 7 bases line up with TRBD1. The germline V gene encodes CDR1 MNHEY and CDR2 SVGEGT. After removal of 2 bases from V and 3 bases from J, the junction contained 7 bases not matched to a gene. The CDR3 spans 15 residues. The CDR3 bases are TGTGCCAGCAGTTACGGTTGGGCAGGGGGCTACGAGCAGTACTTC. This sequence encodes CASSYGWAGGYEQYF.

The chain uses TRBV7-9 and TRBJ2-5; the D gene is possibly TRBD1 (5 bases). V was trimmed by 3 bases and J by 1 base, leaving 6 bases between them. CDR1 SEHNR and CDR2 FQNEAQ come from the germline V gene (reference sequence). This CDR3 region has 13 residues. The CDR3 loop is CASSFDSQETQYF. Written as DNA, the CDR3 is TGTGCCAGCAGCTTCGACAGCCAAGAGACCCAGTACTTC. The full variable domain, its missing parts supplied by reference TRBV7-9 and TRBJ2-5, is DTGVSQNPRHKITKRGQNVTFRCDPISEHNRLYWYRQTLGQGPEFLTYFQNEAQLEKSRLLSDRFSAERPKGSFSTLEIQRTEQGDSAMYLCASSFDSQETQYFGPGTRLLVL.

This clone was seen a handful of times. The chain uses TRBV6-6 and TRBJ1-2; D remains unclear. The CDR3 sequence is 10 residues long. Germline CDR1 and CDR2: MNHNY and SVGAGI (reference sequence). Trimming stripped 6 bases from V and 6 bases from J, with 5 bases between. CDR3 protein: CASRSNGYTF. CDR3 DNA: TGTGCCAGCAGATCAAATGGCTACACCTTC.

The J gene is TRBJ2-6, the V gene TRBV10-3; the D gene is possibly TRBD2 (6 bases). V was cut by 4 bases and J by 0 bases, with 7 bases left in between. This CDR3 contains 15 residues. The germline gives CDR1 ENHRY, CDR2 SYGVKD. The CDR3 loop reads CAISGGDSGANVLTF. In nucleotides, the CDR3 is TGTGCCATCAGTGGGGGGGACTCTGGGGCCAACGTCCTGACTTTC.

This clone was recorded at least ten times. V is TRBV11-2 and J is TRBJ2-7, with 8 bases fitting TRBD1. With V trimmed by 4 bases and J by 5 bases, 7 bases remained unmatched. The CDR3 is made up of 14 amino acids. CDR1 is SGHAT, CDR2 FQNNGV, per germline. CDR3 residues: CASSSNRGVNEQYF. The CDR3 nucleotides read TGTGCCAGCAGCTCAAACAGGGGGGTAAACGAGCAGTACTTC.

The rearrangement uses TRBV19 and TRBJ2-7, with a tentative D call TRBD1 (6 bases). V lost 5 bases and J lost 2, with 19 bases in between. The CDR3 runs 16 residues. Looked up from germline, CDR1 is LNHDA and CDR2 is SQIVND (reference sequence). The CDR3 is CASSAPHRVVPYEQYF. For the CDR3, the DNA is TGTGCCAGTAGTGCCCCTCACAGGGTTGTGCCCTACGAGCAGTACTTC.

This clone was recorded once. The chain uses TRBV18 and TRBJ1-1, with 8 bases identical to TRBD1. V lost 8 bases to trimming and J lost 3 bases; unmatched junction nucleotides: 14. Germline loops: CDR1 KGHSH, CDR2 LQKENI. This CDR3 region has 16 residues. The CDR3 protein is CASGRQGAVGDTEAFF. CDR3 nucleotides: TGTGCCAGCGGACGGCAGGGGGCAGTGGGGGACACTGAAGCTTTCTTT.

The chain carries TRBV2 and TRBJ2-1, with TRBD2 as a possible D gene (5 bases). The CDR3 consists of 14 residues. CDR1 is SNHLY, CDR2 FYNNEI, per germline. Between the trimmed V and J ends, which lost 6 bases and 5 bases, there was a span of 14 bases. The CDR3 region is CASRRYTSHNEQFF. DNA of the CDR3: TGTGCCAGCAGACGCTATACTAGTCACAATGAGCAGTTCTTC.